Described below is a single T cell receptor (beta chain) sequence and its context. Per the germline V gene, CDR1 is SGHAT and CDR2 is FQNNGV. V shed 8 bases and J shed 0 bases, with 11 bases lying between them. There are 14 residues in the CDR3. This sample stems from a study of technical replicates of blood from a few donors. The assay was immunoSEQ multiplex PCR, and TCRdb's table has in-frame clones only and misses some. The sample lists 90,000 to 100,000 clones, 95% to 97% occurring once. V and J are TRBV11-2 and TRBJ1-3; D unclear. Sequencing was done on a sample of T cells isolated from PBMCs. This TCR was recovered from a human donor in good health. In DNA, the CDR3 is TGTGCCAGCGTTCGGGGTGCCTCTGGAAACACCATATATTTT. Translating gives CASVRGASGNTIYF.